The T cell receptor beta chain under discussion was sequenced for a study of technical replicates of blood from several donors. The repertoire was sequenced with immunoSEQ multiplex PCR; TCRdb's copy has only in-frame clones and lacks some. The sample shows tens of thousands of clones, approximately 90% of them seen only once. CDR1 is LNHDA and CDR2 is SQIVND in the germline V gene (reference sequence). This CDR3 comprises 15 residues. V gave up 3 bases and J gave up 6 bases, with 14 bases separating them. This clone was seen just once. The origin of this receptor is a human donor in good health. The chain has TRBV19 and TRBJ2-2, with D maybe TRBD2 (5 bases). Sample: T cells isolated from PBMCs. In DNA form, the CDR3 reads TGTGCCAGTAGTATCGGCCTAGCTCAAGCCGGGGAGCTGTTTTTT. Translated, it gives CASSIGLAQAGELFF.